This T cell receptor beta chain was found in a study of monozygotic twins with inflammatory bowel disease. TCRdb reanalyzed the 5' RACE reads, giving one entry per CDR3 protein sequence and no DNA. The table lists around 450,000 distinct CDR3 sequences. Whole blood, unsorted for T cells, was the source of total RNA. Germline V gene data show CDR1 as MNHEY and CDR2 as SVGAGI. This CDR3 has 15 residues. The receptor was derived from a human donor with ulcerative colitis or Crohn's disease, or a healthy co-twin of an affected twin (not recorded which). The V gene is TRBV6-5, the J gene TRBJ2-7; the D call of TRBD1 rests on TCRdb alone, since no DNA is present to check it. Sequences were obtained from blood. The CDR3 sequence is CASSYAGQSSYEQYF.